Below are 30 T cell receptor beta chains sequenced from a single sample in a study of early T cells in non-severe SARS-CoV-2 infection. TCRdb independently ran MiXCR on the 5' RACE reads; one entry per CDR3 protein. Of around 25,000 distinct CDR3 sequences listed, 5.5% to 7% were seen once; the top ten hold under 2.5%. The sample comprised whole blood. The receptors here all came from an adult who was a healthcare worker with PCR-confirmed SARS-CoV-2 infection or an uninfected control (not recorded which).

This clonotype was recorded at least ten times. CDR3 in amino acids: CATSRDPAAPQETQYF. The CDR3 coding sequence is TGTGCCACCAGCAGAGATCCCGCGGCACCTCAAGAGACCCAGTACTTC. The chain links TRBV15 to TRBJ2-5; D not certain. Per germline, CDR1 LNHNV and CDR2 YYDKDF (reference sequence). The CDR3 spans 16 residues. V lost 0 bases, J lost 2 bases, and 13 bases lay in between.

This clonotype was detected ten times or more. The rearrangement uses TRBV12-3 or TRBV12-4 and TRBJ1-6, with D unresolved. V lost 10 bases, J lost 5 bases, and 12 bases lay in between. This CDR3 spans 13 amino acids. CDR3 DNA sequence: TGTGCCACCACCCCGGACCATAATTCACCCCTCCACTTT. Protein sequence: CATTPDHNSPLHF.

The chain joins TRBV6-5 to TRBJ1-2, with D perhaps TRBD1 (5 bases). The CDR3 runs to 15 residues. Trimming left V 7 bases short and J 8 bases short, with 23 bases between. The V gene's germline CDR1 is MNHEY and CDR2 SVGAGI. The CDR3 DNA sequence: TGTGCCAGCATTTCATGGGGCCAGGGAGGAACCGGCTACACCTTC. Amino acid sequence: CASISWGQGGTGYTF.

Many counts were recorded for this clonotype. The chain links TRBV5-4 to TRBJ1-1; TRBD1 agrees at 8 bases. J was trimmed by 5 bases and V by 7 bases; bases with no gene match: 7. The germline V gene encodes CDR1 SGHNT and CDR2 YYREEE (reference sequence). The CDR3 runs to 13 residues. The CDR3 DNA sequence: TGTGCCAGCGGCCGACAGGGGATAACTGAAGCTTTCTTT. This encodes CASGRQGITEAFF.

The chain employs TRBV11-2 and TRBJ2-7; D is possibly TRBD2 (5 bases). The CDR3 extends over 13 amino acids. Germline V gene sequence: CDR1 SGHAT, CDR2 FQNNGV. Trimming stripped 1 base from V and 5 bases from J, with 9 bases between. Written as DNA, the CDR3 is TGTGCCAGCAGCTTAGCATCCGGGGACGAGCAGTACTTC. Translating it yields CASSLASGDEQYF.

Judged by abundance, this clonotype is medium-sized (0.01 to 0.1%). V usage is TRBV7-8 and J usage is TRBJ1-1, with D possibly matching TRBD1 (5 bases). Germline V lookup: CDR1 SGHVS, CDR2 FQNEAQ. Trimming took off 0 bases at V and 5 bases at J, with 10 bases between the two ends. This CDR3 has 14 amino acids. This CDR3 reads CASSLAMAGTEAFF. In DNA form, the CDR3 reads TGTGCCAGCAGCTTAGCGATGGCAGGGACTGAAGCTTTCTTT.

This clonotype was counted ten times or more. The V call is TRBV25-1, the J call TRBJ2-2; either TRBD1 or TRBD2 may supply D (5 bases each). The CDR3 length is 17 residues. Trimming took off 4 bases at V and 0 bases at J, with 15 bases between the two ends. From germline, CDR1 is MGHDK and CDR2 SYGVNS. DNA for the CDR3: TGTGCCAGCAGTGGACACCGGGACGGAACGAACACCGGGGAGCTGTTTTTT. This codes for CASSGHRDGTNTGELFF.

There are many counts of this clonotype. The chain has TRBV7-9 and TRBJ2-1, with D perhaps given as TRBD1 or TRBD2 (6 bases each). The CDR3 loop spans 18 amino acids. Germline values: CDR1 SEHNR, CDR2 FQNEAQ (reference sequence). Trimming cost V 1 base and J 2 bases, with 18 bases left between them. The DNA for the CDR3 is TGTGCCAGCAGCTTAGTGATGGGACAAGCGGGTACCTACAATGAGCAGTTCTTC. It translates to CASSLVMGQAGTYNEQFF.

The CDR3 reads CASSYSTGGTGTEAFF. The CDR3 bases are TGTGCCAGCAGTTACTCGACAGGGGGCACGGGCACTGAAGCTTTCTTT. The chain carries TRBV6-5 and TRBJ1-1; 10 nucleotides match TRBD1. V dropped 0 bases and J dropped 4; count of bases not matched to a gene: 5. The germline V gene has CDR1 MNHEY and CDR2 SVGAGI. The CDR3 extends over 16 amino acids.

This clonotype was counted at least ten times. This chain links TRBV12-3 or TRBV12-4 with TRBJ1-5; D ambiguous. The CDR3 consists of 14 residues. V lost 4 bases and J 5 bases, leaving 12 bases between the germline ends. For the CDR3, the DNA is TGTGCCAGCAGTTCGATAGAAACCGATCAGCCCCAGCATTTT. Translating gives CASSSIETDQPQHF.

This clonotype was found many times. This chain connects TRBV7-6 to TRBJ2-1; a possible D gene is TRBD2 (5 bases). Germline V lookup: CDR1 SGHVS, CDR2 FNYEAQ. The V gene lost 5 bases and the J gene lost 6 bases, with 17 bases spanning the gap. CDR3 length: 15 amino acids. CDR3 region: CASSKPRTGVNEQFF. The CDR3 DNA reads TGTGCCAGCAGCAAACCCAGGACTGGGGTCAATGAGCAGTTCTTC.

This clonotype has a handful of counts. This chain connects TRBV13 to TRBJ2-2; D is ambiguous. The V end lost 6 bases, the J end lost 5 bases, and 10 bases lay between the germline ends. Looked up from germline, CDR1 is PRHDT and CDR2 is FYEKMQ (reference sequence). The CDR3 runs to 13 residues. The CDR3 region has the DNA TGTGCCAGCAGAAACAGAGGAACCGGGGAGCTGTTTTTT. Amino acid sequence: CASRNRGTGELFF.

V is TRBV6-1 and J is TRBJ2-3, with 9 positions matching TRBD2. CDR3 size: 15 residues. Germline V lookup: CDR1 MNHNS, CDR2 SASEGT. V trimming: 6 bases; J trimming: 4 bases; junction bases outside the gene matches: 8. In nucleotides, the CDR3 is TGTGCCAGCAGAGTAGCGGGGGATGGAGCAGATACGCAGTATTTT. It translates to CASRVAGDGADTQYF.

The V call is TRBV12-3 or TRBV12-4, the J call TRBJ1-1; 8 bases are shared with TRBD1. The CDR3 contains 14 residues. Trimming cost V 3 bases and J 10 bases; bases outside gene matches: 10. The CDR3 here is CASSFGQGTGGAFF. CDR3 bases: TGTGCCAGCAGTTTTGGACAGGGAACTGGAGGAGCTTTCTTT.

This clonotype was recorded many times. The J gene is TRBJ1-2, the V gene TRBV28; 8 bases align to TRBD1. Losses at the gene ends were 5 bases for V and 1 base for J; bases not matched to a gene: 9. The germline CDR1 and CDR2 sequences are MDHEN and SYDVKM. The CDR3 loop spans 16 amino acids. CDR3 coding DNA: TGTGCCAGCAGTGGCGGACAGGGATCCTATAACTATGGCTACACCTTC. It yields the protein CASSGGQGSYNYGYTF.

This clonotype was counted at least ten times. The V gene is TRBV12-3 or TRBV12-4, the J gene TRBJ1-1; D unresolved. V dropped 3 bases and J dropped 3 bases, with 8 bases sitting between them. The CDR3 length is 13 residues. As DNA, the CDR3 is TGTGCCAGCAGTTTTCATGAGGACACTGAAGCTTTCTTT. Its protein product is CASSFHEDTEAFF.

The genes are TRBV20-1 and TRBJ2-7; D possibly uses TRBD1 or TRBD2 (5 bases each). CDR3 length: 14 residues. Per germline, CDR1 DFQATT and CDR2 SNEGSKA (reference sequence). Trimming removed 6 bases at V and 2 bases at J, with 17 bases between. The CDR3 region is CSAKPLGAPYEQYF. The CDR3 DNA follows: TGCAGTGCGAAACCCCTCGGGGCTCCCTACGAGCAGTACTTC.

In its sample, this clonotype was seen a few times. The chain couples TRBV7-9 to TRBJ2-3, with D possibly matching TRBD2 (5 bases). The CDR3 runs to 16 residues. CDR1 and CDR2 (germline): SEHNR, FQNEAQ (reference sequence). Trimming cost V 4 bases and J 4 bases, with 18 bases left between them. The CDR3, as DNA: TGTGCCAGCAGCTCCCCCCGGACTGCTCTCCCAGATACGCAGTATTTT. It is translated as CASSSPRTALPDTQYF.

There are a few counts of this clonotype. V and J are TRBV7-8 and TRBJ2-1; possibly TRBD2 for D (5 bases). The CDR3 totals 15 residues. Germline V gives CDR1 SGHVS, CDR2 FQNEAQ. V dropped 1 base and J dropped 4 bases, with 11 bases sitting between them. The CDR3 spells CASSLVFGGYNEQFF. The CDR3 nucleotides read TGTGCCAGCAGCTTAGTTTTCGGCGGGTACAATGAGCAGTTCTTC.

This clonotype was found many times. This chain uses TRBV28 with TRBJ1-6; TRBD1 might be the D (5 bases). The germline V and J ends were trimmed by 11 bases and 7 bases, with 12 bases remaining between them. This CDR3 is 12 amino acids long. Germline V gene sequence: CDR1 MDHEN, CDR2 SYDVKM. The CDR3 region is CARGRLNSPLHF. The CDR3 DNA reads as TGTGCCCGGGGCAGGTTAAATTCACCCCTCCACTTT. Filled out from reference TRBV28 and TRBJ1-6, the complete variable domain reads DVKVTQSSRYLVKRTGEKVFLECVQDMDHENMFWYRQDPGLGLRLIYFSYDVKMKEKGDIPEGYSVSREKKERFSLILESASTNQTSMYLCARGRLNSPLHFGNGTRLTVT.

V usage is TRBV7-9 and J usage is TRBJ2-2; D is ambiguous. CDR3 length equals 12 residues. CDR1 and CDR2 from the germline V gene are SEHNR and FQNEAQ (reference sequence). The ends were cut back, 5 bases at V and 7 bases at J, with 8 bases in the middle. The CDR3, as DNA: TGTGCCAGCAGCGTAGATATCGGGGAGCTGTTTTTT. Translating it yields CASSVDIGELFF.

The chain couples TRBV20-1 to TRBJ1-6; D not certain. The CDR3 loop spans 12 amino acids. From germline, CDR1 is DFQATT and CDR2 SNEGSKA (reference sequence). Trimming took 3 bases from V and 10 from J, leaving 10 bases between them. In DNA, the CDR3 is TGCAGTGCTAGCCACGTGCTCTCACCCCTCCACTTT. It yields the protein CSASHVLSPLHF.

In its sample, this clonotype was seen many times. The V gene is TRBV18, the J gene TRBJ2-3; TRBD1 aligns across 9 bases. The germline V gene has CDR1 KGHSH and CDR2 LQKENI. The CDR3 loop spans 16 amino acids. V trimming: 3 bases; J trimming: 5 bases; junction bases outside the gene matches: 9. The CDR3 loop is CASSPPGTGSRDTQYF. In DNA, the CDR3 is TGTGCCAGCTCACCGCCCGGGACAGGGTCGAGAGATACGCAGTATTTT.

V gene TRBV5-1 combines with J gene TRBJ2-2; 10 bases agree with TRBD1. Germline CDR1 and CDR2: SGHRS and YFSETQ. Trimming cost V 4 bases and J 2 bases; bases outside gene matches: 8. CDR3 length equals 17 residues. CDR3 loop: CASSHARTGGNTGELFF. The CDR3 nucleotides read TGCGCCAGCAGCCATGCTCGGACAGGGGGTAACACCGGGGAGCTGTTTTTT. Full variable domain (remainder filled in from reference TRBV5-1 and TRBJ2-2): KAGVTQTPRYLIKTRGQQVTLSCSPISGHRSVSWYQQTPGQGLQFLFEYFSETQRNKGNFPGRFSGRQFSNSRSEMNVSTLELGDSALYLCASSHARTGGNTGELFFGEGSRLTVL.

This clonotype is termed medium-sized. The V call is TRBV4-1, the J call TRBJ2-3, with D unresolved. CDR1 is MGHRA and CDR2 is YSYEKL in the germline V gene. V lost 1 base and J lost 0, with 11 bases in between. The CDR3 has 16 residues. This CDR3 reads CASSQGRPLSTDTQYF. The DNA for the CDR3 is TGCGCCAGCAGCCAAGGGCGGCCGCTTAGCACAGATACGCAGTATTTT.

V gene TRBV7-2 combines with J gene TRBJ2-2, with 9 nucleotides matching TRBD1. The CDR3 contains 16 residues. CDR1 is SGHTA and CDR2 is FQGNSA in the germline V gene. The V gene end was trimmed by 1 base and the J gene end by 4 bases; junction bases not matched to a gene: 4. The CDR3 protein is CASSLDGTGTTGELFF. CDR3 DNA sequence: TGTGCCAGCAGCTTAGATGGGACAGGGACCACCGGGGAGCTGTTTTTT.

The sample holds a few counts of this clonotype. This rearrangement joins TRBV29-1 to TRBJ2-3; TRBD2 might be the D (6 bases). This CDR3 contains 12 residues. Germline CDR1 and CDR2: SQVTM and ANQGSEA. V was pared by 7 bases and J by 1 base, with 9 bases between. Here the CDR3 reads CSGWGGTDTQYF. Here the CDR3 DNA reads TGCAGCGGCTGGGGGGGCACAGATACGCAGTATTTT.

The chain has TRBV20-1 and TRBJ1-1; maybe TRBD1 (5 bases). The CDR3 consists of 16 residues. Trimming cost V 5 bases and J 0 bases, with 19 bases left between them. Germline V gene lookup returns CDR1 DFQATT and CDR2 SNEGSKA (reference sequence). The CDR3 here is CSAQIAGRKMNTEAFF. The CDR3 coding sequence is TGCAGTGCTCAGATCGCGGGACGGAAAATGAACACTGAAGCTTTCTTT.

This clonotype was detected ten times or more. This sequence joins TRBV3-1 and TRBJ1-1; no clear D gene. The V end was cut by 2 bases, the J end by 5 bases, with 9 bases between. Germline V CDR1 and CDR2: LGHDT, YNNKEL (reference sequence). The CDR3 is 13 residues long. In DNA, the CDR3 is TGTGCCAGCAGCCAAAAACAGAAGACTGAAGCTTTCTTT. This codes for CASSQKQKTEAFF.

This clonotype was seen at least ten times. The chain carries TRBV14 and TRBJ2-3, with 7 bases lining up with TRBD2. The CDR3 sequence is 13 residues long. Germline V gene data show CDR1 as SGHDN and CDR2 as FVKESK. J was trimmed by 9 bases and V by 6 bases; bases with no gene match: 9. CDR3 DNA: TGTGCCAGCAGACAGCGGACTAGTCCAACGCAGTATTTT. This encodes CASRQRTSPTQYF.